Listed below are T cell receptor beta chains from one sample, sequenced in a study of blood T cell repertoires in COVID-19. Produced via immunoSEQ multiplex PCR; TCRdb's table is partial and in-frame only. Of some 220,000 clones listed, 80% to 90% are singletons. The sequencing input was PBMCs or T cells enriched from blood (not recorded which). These receptors all come from a woman aged 18-29 years in a cohort exposed to, infected with or recovered from COVID-19 (not recorded which). CDR3s include the opening cysteine and the closing phenylalanine or tryptophan. Each record gives: V gene, D gene, J gene, clone size, CDR3 DNA, CDR3 protein. D genes are given only for firm matches. The size entry is marked missing in some rows and otherwise reads once, few, many or a size class.

TRBV28	TRBD1	TRBJ2-5	NA	TGTGCCAGCAGTTCTTTCAGAACCGGGACAGGGATATGGGAGACCCAGTACTTC	CASSSFRTGTGIWETQYF
TRBV27	TRBD1	TRBJ1-4	NA	TGTGCCAGCAGTTTTGCAGGGGGCGTTGAAAAACTGTTTTTT	CASSFAGGVEKLFF
TRBV5-6	TRBD2	TRBJ2-3	NA	TGTGCCAGCACGACTAGCGGGGGGCCTACAGATACGCAGTATTTT	CASTTSGGPTDTQYF
TRBV5-1	TRBD2	TRBJ2-5	NA	TGCGCCAGCAGCCTGGGGACTAGCGAGATTGGGGAGACCCAGTACTTC	CASSLGTSEIGETQYF
TRBV7-2	NA	TRBJ1-2	NA	TGTGCCAGCACCCCGCCGACAGCTAACTATGGCTACACCTTC	CASTPPTANYGYTF
TRBV5-1	NA	TRBJ2-5	NA	TGCGCCAGCCAGACCGGGGTCCAAGAGACCCAGTACTTC	CASQTGVQETQYF
TRBV6-5	NA	TRBJ1-2	NA	TGTGCCAGCAGTCTCAATGGCAATGGCTACACCTTC	CASSLNGNGYTF
TRBV5-1	TRBD1	TRBJ1-1	NA	TGCGCCAGCAGCTTAGGGACAGGTAGGAACACTGAAGCTTTCTTT	CASSLGTGRNTEAFF
TRBV7-3	TRBD1	TRBJ1-6	NA	TGTGCCAGCAGCCAGCACGGACAGGGCGATTCACCCCTCCACTTT	CASSQHGQGDSPLHF
TRBV7-2	NA	TRBJ1-5	NA	TGTGCCAGCAGCTTGGCCCATCAGCCCCAGCATTTT	CASSLAHQPQHF
TRBV10-1	NA	TRBJ2-1	NA	TGCGCCAGCAGTGAGATCGGAGGGCTGGACAATGAGCAGTTCTTC	CASSEIGGLDNEQFF
TRBV18	TRBD2	TRBJ2-3	NA	TGTGCCAGCTCACCACCCCCAGCGGGGGGCCCAACAGATACGCAGTATTTT	CASSPPPAGGPTDTQYF
TRBV19	NA	TRBJ1-4	NA	TGTGCCAGTAGTTCCAGGGATTCCAGGGCAACTAATGAAAAACTGTTTTTT	CASSSRDSRATNEKLFF
TRBV7-3	TRBD2	TRBJ2-7	NA	TGTGCCAGCAGCCTCGGACTAGCGGGAGGCGGCTACGAGCAGTACTTC	CASSLGLAGGGYEQYF
TRBV9	NA	TRBJ2-1	NA	TGTGCCAGCAGCCCCGGGGGGCCCCTCAGCTCCTACAATGAGCAGTTCTTC	CASSPGGPLSSYNEQFF
TRBV3-1/TRBV3-2	NA	TRBJ2-7	NA	TGTGCCAGCAGTACTTCCTACGAGCAGTACTTC	CASSTSYEQYF
TRBV5-1	TRBD2	TRBJ2-7	NA	TGCGCCAGCAGCCCTGGAGAGGGTTCTAGCGGGAGTATGGTCTACGAGCAGTACTTC	CASSPGEGSSGSMVYEQYF
TRBV18	TRBD1	TRBJ1-2	NA	TGTGCCAGCTCACTCGGACAGGATGGCTACACCTTC	CASSLGQDGYTF
TRBV2	NA	TRBJ1-5	NA	TGTGCCAGCGTTGCAGGGGTTGCGGATCAGCCCCAGCATTTT	CASVAGVADQPQHF
TRBV25-1	NA	TRBJ2-1	NA	TGTGCCAGCAGTGCCGCGGGGAGCTCCTACAATGAGCAGTTCTTC	CASSAAGSSYNEQFF
TRBV30	NA	TRBJ2-3	NA	TGTGCCTGGAGTGTACTGGTAGCCGGTACGCAGTATTTT	CAWSVLVAGTQYF
TRBV7-3	NA	TRBJ2-3	NA	TGTGCCAGCAGCTTAATAGGGGAGGGCACAGATACGCAGTATTTT	CASSLIGEGTDTQYF
TRBV19	NA	TRBJ1-4	NA	TGTGCCAGTAGCCCAGACCGGGACTTTAATGAAAAACTGTTTTTT	CASSPDRDFNEKLFF
TRBV6-5	NA	TRBJ1-1	NA	TGTGCCAGCAGTTATAAGCGAGGAAGATTGAACACTGAAGCTTTCTTT	CASSYKRGRLNTEAFF
TRBV9	TRBD1	TRBJ1-2	NA	TGTGCCAGCAGCGAGGGACAGGCCATTAACTATGGCTACACCTTC	CASSEGQAINYGYTF
TRBV5-6	NA	TRBJ1-1	NA	TGTGCCAGCAGCTTGGTTGGGAGCACTGAAGCTTTCTTT	CASSLVGSTEAFF
TRBV15	NA	TRBJ2-1	few	TGTGCCACCAGCAGAAGGACAGTAAATGAGCAGTTCTTC	CATSRRTVNEQFF
TRBV4-2	NA	TRBJ2-3	NA	TGTGCCAGCAGCCAAGATGGTTTTCGCGGGGCGGGGACAGATACGCAGTATTTT	CASSQDGFRGAGTDTQYF
TRBV29-1	NA	TRBJ2-3	NA	TGCAGCGCCATGACAAGGGGTTTCCCAGATACGCAGTATTTT	CSAMTRGFPDTQYF
TRBV5-8	NA	TRBJ1-4	NA	TGTGCCAGCAGTTTAATACCCCAGGCAACTAATGAAAAACTGTTTTTT	CASSLIPQATNEKLFF
TRBV28	NA	TRBJ1-5	NA	TGTGCCAGCAACACCCCGGGACTCCTAGATCCCCAGCATTTT	CASNTPGLLDPQHF
TRBV19	TRBD1	TRBJ2-7	NA	TGTGCCAGTAGCTTAGGCCGGGACAGTTCCTACGAGCAGTACTTC	CASSLGRDSSYEQYF
TRBV7-9	NA	TRBJ1-2	few	TGTGCCAGCAGCTTAGGGACAGTATCTAACTATGGCTACACCTTC	CASSLGTVSNYGYTF
TRBV28	TRBD1	TRBJ1-2	NA	TGTGCCAGCACCCAGGACAGGGAAGTATATGGCTACACCTTC	CASTQDREVYGYTF
TRBV7-9	NA	TRBJ1-1	once	TGTGCCAGCAGCCCTGCAGAAGCTGAAGCTTTCTTT	CASSPAEAEAFF
TRBV6-6	NA	TRBJ2-3	NA	TGTGCCAGCAGTTACTCGACAGCAGATACGCAGTATTTT	CASSYSTADTQYF
TRBV9	NA	TRBJ1-1	NA	TGTGCCAGCGGCCTCCTCGACACTGAAGCTTTCTTT	CASGLLDTEAFF
TRBV7-9	TRBD1	TRBJ1-4	NA	TGTGCCAGCAGTTGGGGGGACAGTCATAATGAAAAACTGTTTTTT	CASSWGDSHNEKLFF
TRBV3-1/TRBV3-2	NA	TRBJ2-2	NA	TGTGCCAGCAGTCCTCCGAGGGCCGCGAACACCGGGGAGCTGTTTTTT	CASSPPRAANTGELFF
TRBV6-5	NA	TRBJ2-7	NA	TGTGCCAGCAGTCCTGCGGACTTCTCCTACGAGCAGTACTTC	CASSPADFSYEQYF
TRBV5-5	NA	TRBJ1-1	NA	TGTGCCAGCAGCTTGGATGGGGGGTCGCACACTGAAGCTTTCTTT	CASSLDGGSHTEAFF
TRBV2	NA	TRBJ1-5	few	TGTGCCAGCAGAAGAGGTAAGGCTGGACAGCCCCAGCATTTT	CASRRGKAGQPQHF
TRBV18	NA	TRBJ1-1	NA	TGTGCCAGCTCACCTAGGACAGCGAACACTGAAGCTTTCTTT	CASSPRTANTEAFF
TRBV9	NA	TRBJ1-1	NA	TGTGCCAGCAGCGTAGTTAGTAACACTGAAGCTTTCTTT	CASSVVSNTEAFF
TRBV18	TRBD1	TRBJ1-1	once	TGTGCCAGCTCACCGGGACAGCCGAACACTGAAGCTTTCTTT	CASSPGQPNTEAFF
TRBV10-3	NA	TRBJ2-2	NA	TGTGCCATCTCCCGTGCAGCGAACACCGGGGAGCTGTTTTTT	CAISRAANTGELFF
TRBV5-1	TRBD2	TRBJ2-3	NA	TGCGCCAGCAGCTTGGCCTCGGGGGGAGATACGCAGTATTTT	CASSLASGGDTQYF
TRBV6-2/TRBV6-3	NA	TRBJ2-3	NA	TGTGCCAGCAGCCCTGGGGGGATGGCGTTAACAGATACGCAGTATTTT	CASSPGGMALTDTQYF
TRBV29-1	TRBD2	TRBJ2-7	NA	TGCAGCGTTCGACACGGCGGGGGCTACGAGCAGTACTTC	CSVRHGGGYEQYF
TRBV5-8	NA	TRBJ1-4	NA	TGTGCCAGCAGCTTTCGGCAGGCTAAAGGGGGAAAACTGTTTTTT	CASSFRQAKGGKLFF
TRBV11-3	TRBD1	TRBJ2-7	NA	TGTGCCAGCAGCTGGGACAGGACCTACGAGCAGTACTTC	CASSWDRTYEQYF
TRBV5-1	NA	TRBJ2-5	few	TGCGCCAGCAGCCAACTGGCCGTGGGGACTGGGGAGGAGACCCAGTACTTC	CASSQLAVGTGEETQYF
TRBV11-2	NA	TRBJ2-1	once	TGTGCCAGCACCAAAAGCGGGCAGTCTGTTGGCTCCTACAATGAGCAGTTCTTC	CASTKSGQSVGSYNEQFF
TRBV19	TRBD1	TRBJ1-2	NA	TGTGCCAGTAGTGGAGACAGGGGACGCTATGGCTACACCTTC	CASSGDRGRYGYTF
TRBV5-4	TRBD1	TRBJ1-2	NA	TGTGCCAGCAGCTTGGTTGACAGGGGGGATGGCTACACCTTC	CASSLVDRGDGYTF
TRBV6-2/TRBV6-3	NA	TRBJ1-2	NA	TGTGCCAGCAGTTTTGAGGGACTCACCTATGGCTACACCTTC	CASSFEGLTYGYTF
TRBV19	TRBD1	TRBJ1-1	NA	TGTGCCAGTACTCCCCGGAGGGACAGGGACACTGAAGCTTTCTTT	CASTPRRDRDTEAFF